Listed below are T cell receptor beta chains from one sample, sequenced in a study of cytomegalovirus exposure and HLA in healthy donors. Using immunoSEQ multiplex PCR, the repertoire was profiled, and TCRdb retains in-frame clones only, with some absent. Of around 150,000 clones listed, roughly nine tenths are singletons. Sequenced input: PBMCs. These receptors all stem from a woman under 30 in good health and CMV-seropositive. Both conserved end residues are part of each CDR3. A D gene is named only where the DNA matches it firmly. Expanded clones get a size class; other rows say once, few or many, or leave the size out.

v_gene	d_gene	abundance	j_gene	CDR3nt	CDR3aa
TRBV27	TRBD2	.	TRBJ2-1	TGTGCCAGCAGTTTTGCGGGGTTTGGTCTAGCGGGAGCGCTATATGAGCAGTTCTTC	CASSFAGFGLAGALYEQFF
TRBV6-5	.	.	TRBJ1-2	TGTGCCAGCAGTTATACAGGGAACTATGGCTACACCTTC	CASSYTGNYGYTF
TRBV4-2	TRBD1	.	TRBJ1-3	TGTGCCAGCAGCCAAGGACAGGGAATAGGGAACACCATATATTTT	CASSQGQGIGNTIYF
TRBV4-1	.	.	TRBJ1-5	TGCGCCAGCAGCTTTGCAGGGAGCAATCAGCCCCAGCATTTT	CASSFAGSNQPQHF
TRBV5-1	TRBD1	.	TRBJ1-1	TGCGCCAGCAGCGCCCAGACAGGGGCCTACACTGAAGCTTTCTTT	CASSAQTGAYTEAFF
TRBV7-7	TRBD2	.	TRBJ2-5	TGTGCTAGCAGCTCCTCCCCGGGGGGGACCCAGTACTTC	CASSSSPGGTQYF
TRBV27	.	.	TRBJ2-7	TGTGCCAGCAGCCTCACCCCGGGTGGGACTGGTGAGCAGTACTTC	CASSLTPGGTGEQYF
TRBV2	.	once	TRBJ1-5	TGTGCCAGCAATTGGGGGCACAATCAGCCCCAGCATTTT	CASNWGHNQPQHF
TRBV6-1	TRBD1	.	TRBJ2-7	TGTGCCAGCGGGAGTGGACAGGTCGGCCACGAGCAGTACTTC	CASGSGQVGHEQYF
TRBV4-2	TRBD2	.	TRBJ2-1	TGTGCCAGCAGCCGCGAGGGAAGGGACTACGGGTACAATGAGCAGTTCTTC	CASSREGRDYGYNEQFF
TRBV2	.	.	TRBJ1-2	TGTGCCAGCAGGCAACCGCTACAGGGAAGCGGCTACACCTTC	CASRQPLQGSGYTF
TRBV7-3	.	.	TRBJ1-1	TGTGCCAGCAGCTTAGGTGCGGGAAACACTGAAGCTTTCTTT	CASSLGAGNTEAFF
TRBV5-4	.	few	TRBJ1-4	TGTGCCAGCAGCTTGGACAGACGTGATGAAAAACTGTTTTTT	CASSLDRRDEKLFF
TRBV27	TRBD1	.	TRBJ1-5	TGTGCCAGCAGGGCGACAGGGAGTCAGCCCCAGCATTTT	CASRATGSQPQHF
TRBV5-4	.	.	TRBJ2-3	TGTGCCAGCAGCTCGGAAGGAGGCACGCAGTATTTT	CASSSEGGTQYF
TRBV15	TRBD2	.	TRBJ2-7	TGTGCCACCAGCAGAACCACGGGGGGGGCCTACGAGCAGTACTTC	CATSRTTGGAYEQYF
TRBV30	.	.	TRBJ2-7	TGTGCCTGGAGTGCATACAGGGATCTCCACGAGCAGTACTTC	CAWSAYRDLHEQYF
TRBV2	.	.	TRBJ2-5	TGTGCCAGCAGTGAGGGCAGGGCCCAAGAGACCCAGTACTTC	CASSEGRAQETQYF
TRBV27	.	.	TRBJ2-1	TGTGCCAGCAGTTTTTCGGACTCGCAGTTCTTC	CASSFSDSQFF
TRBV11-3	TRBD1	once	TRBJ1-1	TGTGCCAGCAGCCCCCGACAGGGGGAGGCTGAAGCTTTCTTT	CASSPRQGEAEAFF
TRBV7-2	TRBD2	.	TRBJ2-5	TGTGCCAGCACCCCGGGAGGGGGGACCCAGTACTTC	CASTPGGGTQYF
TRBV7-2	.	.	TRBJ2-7	TGTGCCAGCAGCTTAAAGGTTCGGGAGTTACCCTACGAGCAGTACTTC	CASSLKVRELPYEQYF
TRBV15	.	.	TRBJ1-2	TGTGCCACCAGCGGGGGGACTCACTATGGCTACACCTTC	CATSGGTHYGYTF
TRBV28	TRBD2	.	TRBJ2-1	TGTGCCAGCACAAGAAGGACTAGCGGGGGTAATGAGCAGTTCTTC	CASTRRTSGGNEQFF
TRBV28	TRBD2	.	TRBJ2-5	TGTGCCAGCAGCTCGACTAGCGGGAGTGGAGAGACCCAGTACTTC	CASSSTSGSGETQYF
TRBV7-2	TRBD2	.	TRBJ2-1	TGTGCCAGCAGCTTGAGGCTAGCGGGAAGTGATGAGCAGTTCTTC	CASSLRLAGSDEQFF
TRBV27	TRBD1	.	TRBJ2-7	TGTGCCAGCAGTTTGAGACTACGGACAGGGTTGTACGAGCAGTACTTC	CASSLRLRTGLYEQYF
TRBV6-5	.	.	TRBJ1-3	TGTGCCAGCACCCAATTGGACAGCTCTGGAAACACCATATATTTT	CASTQLDSSGNTIYF
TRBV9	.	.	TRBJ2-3	TGTGCCAGCAGCGTAGATTACAAAGATACGCAGTATTTT	CASSVDYKDTQYF
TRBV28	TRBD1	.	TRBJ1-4	TGTGCCAGCAGTCCACGATTCTGGGGACAGGGGAGTGAAAAACTGTTTTTT	CASSPRFWGQGSEKLFF
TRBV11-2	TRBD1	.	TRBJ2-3	TGTGCCAGCAGCTCAAGGGGGCAGAACATGAGGGATACGCAGTATTTT	CASSSRGQNMRDTQYF
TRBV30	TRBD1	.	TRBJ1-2	TGTGCCTGGAGAGACCCGGGACAGACCGCCTCCTATGGCTACACCTTC	CAWRDPGQTASYGYTF
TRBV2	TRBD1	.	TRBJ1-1	TGTGCCAGCAGTGAACAGGGGGCCGGTGAAGCTTTCTTT	CASSEQGAGEAFF
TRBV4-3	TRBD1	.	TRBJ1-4	TGCGCCAGCAGCGAACAGGGGGCGTTCGAAAAACTGTTTTTT	CASSEQGAFEKLFF
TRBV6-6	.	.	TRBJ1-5	TGTGCCAGCAGTTACACAGGACAGCCCCAGCATTTT	CASSYTGQPQHF
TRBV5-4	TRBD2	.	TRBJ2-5	TGTGCCAGCAGCGGGGGGGGTGCTAGGACCCAGTACTTC	CASSGGGARTQYF
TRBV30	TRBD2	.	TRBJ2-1	TGTGCCTGGAGCCGGACCGGGACTAGGGCCCACAATGAGCAGTTCTTC	CAWSRTGTRAHNEQFF
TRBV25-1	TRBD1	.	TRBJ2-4	TGTGCCAGCAGTGAAGCACAGGGGCAGGTTGCCAAAAACATTCAGTACTTC	CASSEAQGQVAKNIQYF